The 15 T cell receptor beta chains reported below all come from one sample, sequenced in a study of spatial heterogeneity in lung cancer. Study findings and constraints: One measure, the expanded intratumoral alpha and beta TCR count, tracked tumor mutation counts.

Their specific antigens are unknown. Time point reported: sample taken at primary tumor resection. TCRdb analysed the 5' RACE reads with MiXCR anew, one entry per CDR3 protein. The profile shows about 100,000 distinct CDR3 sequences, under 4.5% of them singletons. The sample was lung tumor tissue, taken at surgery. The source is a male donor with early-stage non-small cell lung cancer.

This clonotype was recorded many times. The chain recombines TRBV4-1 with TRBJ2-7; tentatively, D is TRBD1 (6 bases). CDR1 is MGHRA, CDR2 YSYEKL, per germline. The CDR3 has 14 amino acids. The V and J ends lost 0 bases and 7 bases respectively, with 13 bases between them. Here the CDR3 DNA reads TGCGCCAGCAGCCAAGATCACAGGGTGAGGGAGCAGTACTTC. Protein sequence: CASSQDHRVREQYF.

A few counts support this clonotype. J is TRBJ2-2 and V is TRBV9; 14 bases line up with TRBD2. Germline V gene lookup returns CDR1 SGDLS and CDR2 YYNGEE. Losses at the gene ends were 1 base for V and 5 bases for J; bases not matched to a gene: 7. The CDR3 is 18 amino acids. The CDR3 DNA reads TGTGCCAGCAGCGTAACGACTAGCGGGAGGGCGAGAACCGGGGAGCTGTTTTTT. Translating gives CASSVTTSGRARTGELFF.

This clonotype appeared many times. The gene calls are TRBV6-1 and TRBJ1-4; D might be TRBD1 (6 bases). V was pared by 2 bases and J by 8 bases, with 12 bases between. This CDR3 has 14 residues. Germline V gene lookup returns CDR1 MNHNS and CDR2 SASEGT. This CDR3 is CASSELDSQEKLFF. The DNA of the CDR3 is TGTGCCAGCAGTGAATTGGACAGTCAGGAAAAACTGTTTTTT.

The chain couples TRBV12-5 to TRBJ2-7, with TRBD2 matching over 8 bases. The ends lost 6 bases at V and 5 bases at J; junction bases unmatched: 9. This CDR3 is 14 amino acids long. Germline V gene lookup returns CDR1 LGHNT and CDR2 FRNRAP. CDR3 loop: CASGKSGSYNEQYF. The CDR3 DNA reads TGTGCTAGTGGGAAGAGCGGGAGTTATAACGAGCAGTACTTC.

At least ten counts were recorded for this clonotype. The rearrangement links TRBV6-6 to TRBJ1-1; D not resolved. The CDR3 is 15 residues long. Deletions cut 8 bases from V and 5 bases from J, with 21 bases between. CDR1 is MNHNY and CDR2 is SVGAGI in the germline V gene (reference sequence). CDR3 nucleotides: TGTGCCAGCGGCGTAATAGTAAAAGGGAGTACTGAAGCTTTCTTT. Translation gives CASGVIVKGSTEAFF.

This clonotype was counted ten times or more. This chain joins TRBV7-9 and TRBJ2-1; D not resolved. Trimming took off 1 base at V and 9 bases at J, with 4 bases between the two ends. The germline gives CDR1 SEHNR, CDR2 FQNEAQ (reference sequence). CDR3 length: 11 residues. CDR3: CASSLVIEQFF. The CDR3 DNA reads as TGTGCCAGCAGCTTAGTTATTGAGCAGTTCTTC.

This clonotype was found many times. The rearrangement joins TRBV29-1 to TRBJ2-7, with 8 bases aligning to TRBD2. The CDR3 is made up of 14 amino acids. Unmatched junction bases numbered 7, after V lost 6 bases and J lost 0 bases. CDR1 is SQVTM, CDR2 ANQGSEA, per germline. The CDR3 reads CSVVGLGGSYEQYF. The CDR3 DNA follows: TGCAGCGTCGTGGGACTAGGGGGCTCCTACGAGCAGTACTTC.

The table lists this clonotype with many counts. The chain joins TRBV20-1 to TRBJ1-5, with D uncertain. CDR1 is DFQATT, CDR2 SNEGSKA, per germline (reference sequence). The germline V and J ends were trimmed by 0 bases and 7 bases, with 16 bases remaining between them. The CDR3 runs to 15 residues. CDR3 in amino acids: CSARDRVGSRQPQHF. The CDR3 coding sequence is TGCAGTGCTAGAGATCGAGTAGGTTCACGCCAGCCCCAGCATTTT.

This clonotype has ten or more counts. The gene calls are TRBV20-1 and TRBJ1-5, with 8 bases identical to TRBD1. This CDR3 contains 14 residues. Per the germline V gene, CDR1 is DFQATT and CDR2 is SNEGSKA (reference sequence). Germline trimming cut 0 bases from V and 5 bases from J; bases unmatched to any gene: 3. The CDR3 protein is CSARETGGYQPQHF. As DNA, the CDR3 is TGCAGTGCTAGAGAAACAGGGGGTTATCAGCCCCAGCATTTT.

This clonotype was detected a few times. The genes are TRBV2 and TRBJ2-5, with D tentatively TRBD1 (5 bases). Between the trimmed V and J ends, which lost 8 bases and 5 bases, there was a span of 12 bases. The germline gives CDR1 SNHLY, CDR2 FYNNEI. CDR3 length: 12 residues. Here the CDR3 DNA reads TGTGCCAGCCAGGGTGTGGGGGAGACCCAGTACTTC. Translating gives CASQGVGETQYF.

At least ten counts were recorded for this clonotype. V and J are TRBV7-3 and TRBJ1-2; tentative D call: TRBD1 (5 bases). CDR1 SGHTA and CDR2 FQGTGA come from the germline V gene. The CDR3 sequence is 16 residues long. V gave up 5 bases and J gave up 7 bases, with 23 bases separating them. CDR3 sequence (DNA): TGTGCCAGCAGCCTAAACCCTCAGGGACCAGGTCGTGGCTACACCTTC. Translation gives CASSLNPQGPGRGYTF. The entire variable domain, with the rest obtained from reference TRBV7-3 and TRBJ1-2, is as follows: GAGVSQTPSNKVTEKGKYVELRCDPISGHTALYWYRQSLGQGPEFLIYFQGTGAADDSGLPNDRFFAVRPEGSVSTLKIQRTERGDSAVYLCASSLNPQGPGRGYTFGSGTRLTVV.

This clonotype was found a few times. In DNA form, the CDR3 reads TGCGCCAGCAGCCAAGTCTACCGGGACAGTTTACCCTTTACTGAAGCTTTCTTT. Protein sequence: CASSQVYRDSLPFTEAFF. V usage is TRBV4-1 and J usage is TRBJ1-1; 7 bases are a match to TRBD1. The CDR3 length is 18 residues. Germline CDR1 MGHRA, CDR2 YSYEKL. Trimming took 1 base from V and 5 from J; bases not matched to a gene: 16.

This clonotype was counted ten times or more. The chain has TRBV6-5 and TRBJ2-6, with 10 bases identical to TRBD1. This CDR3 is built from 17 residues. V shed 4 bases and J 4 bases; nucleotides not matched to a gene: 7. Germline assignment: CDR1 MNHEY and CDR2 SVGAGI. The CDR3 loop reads CASSFGTGAYGANVLTF. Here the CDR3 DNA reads TGTGCCAGCAGTTTCGGGACAGGGGCCTACGGGGCCAACGTCCTGACTTTC.

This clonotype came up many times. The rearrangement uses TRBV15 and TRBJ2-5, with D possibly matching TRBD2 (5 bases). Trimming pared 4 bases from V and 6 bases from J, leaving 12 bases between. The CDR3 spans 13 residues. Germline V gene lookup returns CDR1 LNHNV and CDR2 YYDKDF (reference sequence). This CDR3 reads CATSTILGKTQYF. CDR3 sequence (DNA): TGTGCCACCAGCACTATACTAGGCAAGACCCAGTACTTC.

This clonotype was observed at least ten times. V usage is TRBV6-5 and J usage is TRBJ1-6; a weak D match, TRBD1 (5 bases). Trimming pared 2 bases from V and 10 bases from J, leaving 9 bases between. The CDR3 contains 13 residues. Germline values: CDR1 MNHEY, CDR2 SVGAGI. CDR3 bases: TGTGCCAGCAGTTACAGGGGCGTCTCACCCCTCCACTTT. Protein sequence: CASSYRGVSPLHF.